What follows are 4 T cell receptor beta chains derived from one specimen sequenced in a study of blood T cell repertoires in COVID-19. Some clones are missing from TCRdb's copy, which holds only in-frame ones; the method was immunoSEQ multiplex PCR. Among some 60,000 clones listed, approximately 85% were seen once. The sequenced material came from peripheral blood. These receptors came from a human donor in a cohort sampled during active COVID-19.

The rearrangement uses TRBV7-3 and TRBJ2-3, with 11 bases identical to TRBD2. V was clipped by 4 bases and J by 2 bases; unmatched bases: 2. Per the germline V gene, CDR1 is SGHTA and CDR2 is FQGTGA. The CDR3 extends over 15 amino acids. The chain's CDR3 is CASSSSGGFTDTQYF. In DNA, the CDR3 is TGTGCCAGCAGCTCTAGCGGGGGGTTCACAGATACGCAGTATTTT.

The rearrangement uses TRBV5-6 and TRBJ1-2, with 8 bases fitting TRBD1. This CDR3 region has 15 residues. Per germline, CDR1 SGHDT and CDR2 YYEEEE. Trimming took 4 bases from V and 4 from J; bases not matched to a gene: 9. CDR3 bases: TGTGCCAGCAGCGCGTACCAGGGGGCTTTCTATGGCTACACCTTC. It encodes CASSAYQGAFYGYTF. Supplemented by reference TRBV5-6 and TRBJ1-2, the full variable domain reads DAGVTQSPTHLIKTRGQQVTLRCSPKSGHDTVSWYQQALGQGPQFIFQYYEEEERQRGNFPDRFSGHQFPNYSSELNVNALLLGDSALYLCASSAYQGAFYGYTFGSGTRLTVV.

The chain is built from TRBV7-9 and TRBJ2-5, with 11 bases identical to TRBD1. Germline V gene lookup returns CDR1 SEHNR and CDR2 FQNEAQ (reference sequence). The V segment lost 5 bases and the J segment 4 bases; nucleotides outside the gene matches: 6. CDR3 size: 15 residues. CDR3 sequence (DNA): TGTGCCAGCAGCCCTAGGACAGGGGGCCGAGAGACCCAGTACTTC. It encodes CASSPRTGGRETQYF.

This chain joins TRBV6-2 or TRBV6-3 and TRBJ2-7; 8 bases align to TRBD1. CDR3 length equals 15 residues. J gave up 4 bases and V 0 bases, and 5 bases lay outside the gene matches. Germline V gives CDR1 MNHEY, CDR2 SVGEGT. The CDR3 DNA reads as TGTGCCAGCAGTTACTCATCACAGGGGGTTTACGAGCAGTACTTC. It yields the protein CASSYSSQGVYEQYF.